The following is a T cell receptor (beta chain) sequence with its context. As yet, its antigen is unknown. V lost 0 bases and J 0 bases, leaving 7 bases between the germline ends. The CDR3 runs 14 residues. Per the germline V gene, CDR1 is SGDLS and CDR2 is YYNGEE. This sample was included in a study of CD4 T cells in relation to SARS-CoV-2 and coronaviruses. Regarding the study as a whole: Monoreactive clones expanded significantly more to SARS-CoV-2 than crossreactive clones did. This crossreactivity analysis covered spike protein alone, no other viral proteins.

This table comes from immunoSEQ multiplex PCR, and its TCRdb copy is limited to in-frame clones, with some not included. The sample holds 20,000 to 25,000 clones, around four fifths seen once. Unexposed donor CD4+ T cells date from about 2011-2019, before the COVID-19 pandemic. Isolation of CD4+ T cells took place after about 9 days in culture. This TCR derives from a human donor in good health. Sequencing was carried out using CD4+ T cells from PBMCs, cultured in vitro. The chain couples TRBV9 to TRBJ2-7, with D maybe TRBD2 (6 bases). In nucleotides, the CDR3 is TGTGCCAGCAGCGTAGGACTAGTCTCCTACGAGCAGTACTTC. It codes for CASSVGLVSYEQYF. The full variable domain, completed using reference TRBV9 and TRBJ2-7, is DSGVTQTPKHLITATGQRVTLRCSPRSGDLSVYWYQQSLDQGLQFLIQYYNGEERAKGNILERFSAQQFPDLHSELNLSSLELGDSALYFCASSVGLVSYEQYFGPGTRLTVT.